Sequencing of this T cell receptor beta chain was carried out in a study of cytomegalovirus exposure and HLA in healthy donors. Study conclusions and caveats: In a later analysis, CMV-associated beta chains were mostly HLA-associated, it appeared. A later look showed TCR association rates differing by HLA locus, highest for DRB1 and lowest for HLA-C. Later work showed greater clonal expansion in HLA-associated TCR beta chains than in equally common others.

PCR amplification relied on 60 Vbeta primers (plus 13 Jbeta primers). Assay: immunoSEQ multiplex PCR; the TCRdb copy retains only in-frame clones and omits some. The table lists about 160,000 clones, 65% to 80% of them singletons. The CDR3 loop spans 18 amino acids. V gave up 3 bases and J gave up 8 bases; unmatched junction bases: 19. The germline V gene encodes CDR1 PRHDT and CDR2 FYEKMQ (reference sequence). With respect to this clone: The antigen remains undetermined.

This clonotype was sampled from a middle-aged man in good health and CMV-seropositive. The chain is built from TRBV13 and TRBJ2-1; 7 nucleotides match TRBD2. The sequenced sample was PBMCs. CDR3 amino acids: CASSFYATLAMNRDEQFF. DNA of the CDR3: TGTGCCAGCAGCTTCTACGCTACACTAGCGATGAATAGGGATGAGCAGTTCTTC.